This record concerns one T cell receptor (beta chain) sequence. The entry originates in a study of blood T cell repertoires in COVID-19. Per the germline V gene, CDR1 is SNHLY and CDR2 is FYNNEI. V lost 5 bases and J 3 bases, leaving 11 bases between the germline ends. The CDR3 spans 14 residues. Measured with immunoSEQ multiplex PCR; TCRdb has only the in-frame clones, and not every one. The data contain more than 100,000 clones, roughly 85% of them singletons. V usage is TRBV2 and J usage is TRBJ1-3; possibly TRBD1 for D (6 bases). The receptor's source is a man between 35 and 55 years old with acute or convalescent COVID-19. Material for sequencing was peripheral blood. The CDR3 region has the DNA TGTGCCAGCAGTTACAGGGTCCTTGGAAACACCATATATTTT. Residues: CASSYRVLGNTIYF.